One sample yielded the 32 T cell receptor beta chains listed below, sequenced in a study of T cell changes during pregnancy in multiple sclerosis. Assay: immunoSEQ multiplex PCR; the TCRdb copy retains only in-frame clones and omits some. The sample includes over 60,000 clones, roughly 91% of them seen just once. The specimen comprised peripheral blood, sampled in the third trimester of pregnancy. The receptors here all came from a female donor in good health, enrolled as a control in a pregnancy study.

This chain joins TRBV6-5 and TRBJ1-5, with D uncertain. Germline CDR1 MNHEY, CDR2 SVGAGI. V was cut by 6 bases and J by 0 bases, with 12 bases left in between. CDR3 size: 15 residues. Here the CDR3 DNA reads TGTGCCAGCAGGTTAGCCTTCGATAGCAATCAGCCCCAGCATTTT. Protein product: CASRLAFDSNQPQHF.

The chain uses TRBV27 and TRBJ1-5, with a weak D call TRBD1 (5 bases). Germline CDR1 reads MNHEY; CDR2 reads SMNVEV (reference sequence). The CDR3 is 14 amino acids. V was pared by 3 bases and J by 3 bases, with 9 bases between. The CDR3 loop is CASSFGRANQPQHF. The CDR3 DNA sequence: TGTGCCAGCAGTTTTGGCAGGGCCAATCAGCCCCAGCATTTT.

V is TRBV4-3 and J is TRBJ2-7, with no clear D. V was shortened by 0 bases and J by 4 bases, with 16 bases between the two germline ends. The CDR3 consists of 16 residues. Germline CDR1 and CDR2: LGHNA and YSLEER. The DNA for the CDR3 is TGCGCCAGCAGCCAAGAAAACTATCCAGACCGGTACGAGCAGTACTTC. Translated: CASSQENYPDRYEQYF.

V gene TRBV18 combines with J gene TRBJ2-5; D unclear. Germline CDR1 KGHSH, CDR2 LQKENI. V lost 2 bases to trimming and J lost 1 base, with 5 bases between them. The CDR3 is made up of 13 amino acids. The DNA for the CDR3 is TGTGCCAGCTCACCATCGGGCCAAGAGACCCAGTACTTC. Its translation: CASSPSGQETQYF.

The rearrangement joins TRBV15 to TRBJ2-3, with 11 bases matching TRBD2. The CDR3 has 19 residues. Germline CDR1 reads LNHNV; CDR2 reads YYDKDF (reference sequence). J lost 2 bases, V lost 0 bases, and 10 bases had no gene match. CDR3 DNA sequence: TGTGCCACCAGCAGAGATTGGGATAGCGGGAGGGCCGTCACAGATACGCAGTATTTT. Amino acids: CATSRDWDSGRAVTDTQYF.

V usage is TRBV27 and J usage is TRBJ2-1; D gene ambiguous. Germline lookup yields CDR1 MNHEY and CDR2 SMNVEV (reference sequence). V lost 8 bases, J lost 2 bases, and 13 bases lay in between. This CDR3 has 14 residues. This chain's CDR3 is CASAPGGAYNEQFF. In nucleotides, the CDR3 is TGTGCCAGCGCACCTGGCGGTGCCTACAATGAGCAGTTCTTC.

This rearrangement joins TRBV7-6 to TRBJ1-2; 7 nucleotides agree with TRBD1. The length of the CDR3 is 13 residues. Losses at the gene ends were 1 base for V and 4 bases for J; bases not matched to a gene: 0. Per germline, CDR1 SGHVS and CDR2 FNYEAQ. The CDR3: CASSLDRGYGYTF. CDR3 bases: TGTGCCAGCAGCTTAGACAGGGGCTATGGCTACACCTTC.

The rearrangement joins TRBV5-1 to TRBJ1-1; D uncertain. This CDR3 comprises 15 residues. Germline CDR1 reads SGHRS; CDR2 reads YFSETQ. Deletions cut 0 bases from V and 0 bases from J, with 9 bases between. The CDR3 reads CASSLGSVLNTEAFF. CDR3 DNA sequence: TGCGCCAGCAGCTTGGGCTCAGTACTGAACACTGAAGCTTTCTTT.

A single count supports this clone. The gene calls are TRBV25-1 and TRBJ1-2; tentatively, D is TRBD1 (6 bases). CDR3 length: 16 amino acids. Germline V gene data show CDR1 as MGHDK and CDR2 as SYGVNS. V was clipped by 1 base and J by 0 bases, with 12 bases between them. CDR3 nucleotides: TGTGCCAGCAGTGAATCTGGGACACTCTCTAACTATGGCTACACCTTC. As protein: CASSESGTLSNYGYTF.

This clone has just one count. The chain combines TRBV11-2 with TRBJ2-1, with TRBD2 matching over 11 bases. The CDR3 totals 16 residues. In germline, CDR1 is SGHAT, CDR2 FQNNGV. Trimming removed 1 base from V and 7 bases from J; junction bases left unmatched: 6. In DNA form, the CDR3 reads TGTGCCAGCAGCTTAGTCCCGACTAGCGGGAAGAATGAGCAGTTCTTC. Translation: CASSLVPTSGKNEQFF.

The J gene is TRBJ1-6, the V gene TRBV11-2; 10 bases are shared with TRBD1. V trimming: 5 bases; J trimming: 1 base; junction bases outside the gene matches: 2. There are 16 residues in the CDR3. CDR1 and CDR2 (germline): SGHAT, FQNNGV. Here the CDR3 DNA reads TGTGCCAGCAGCCCGGGACAGGGGTCCTATAATTCACCCCTCCACTTT. This translates into CASSPGQGSYNSPLHF.

The rearrangement uses TRBV28 and TRBJ1-6; TRBD1 might be the D (5 bases). Looked up from germline, CDR1 is MDHEN and CDR2 is SYDVKM. Trimming pared 9 bases from V and 3 bases from J, leaving 9 bases between. The length of the CDR3 is 13 residues. CDR3 in amino acids: CASIRDYNSPLHF. DNA of the CDR3: TGTGCCAGTATCAGGGACTATAATTCACCCCTCCACTTT. The variable domain in full, with the rest retrieved from reference TRBV28 and TRBJ1-6, is DVKVTQSSRYLVKRTGEKVFLECVQDMDHENMFWYRQDPGLGLRLIYFSYDVKMKEKGDIPEGYSVSREKKERFSLILESASTNQTSMYLCASIRDYNSPLHFGNGTRLTVT.

The rearrangement uses TRBV2 and TRBJ1-5; D is undetermined. V was shortened by 5 bases and J by 0 bases, with 5 bases between the two germline ends. The CDR3 spans 13 residues. Germline V gene sequence: CDR1 SNHLY, CDR2 FYNNEI. The CDR3 loop reads CASSSFSNQPQHF. The CDR3 DNA follows: TGTGCCAGCAGTTCATTTAGCAATCAGCCCCAGCATTTT. Looking up the rest from reference TRBV2 and TRBJ1-5 gives the full variable domain: EPEVTQTPSHQVTQMGQEVILRCVPISNHLYFYWYRQILGQKVEFLVSFYNNEISEKSEIFDDQFSVERPDGSNFTLKIRSTKLEDSAMYFCASSSFSNQPQHFGDGTRLSIL.

The chain carries TRBV23-1 and TRBJ1-2, with D perhaps matching TRBD1 (6 bases). TRBV23-1 belongs to the ORF category, with a function that is uncertain. Deletions cut 7 bases from V and 12 bases from J, with 24 bases between. This CDR3 contains 14 residues. In DNA form, the CDR3 reads TGCGCCAGCACTACAGCAGGGGACCTCTATAGTGACACCTTC. This encodes CASTTAGDLYSDTF.

The chain carries TRBV14 and TRBJ1-6, with TRBD1 matching over 8 bases. The CDR3 runs to 15 residues. With 4 bases clipped from V and 7 bases from J, the junction kept 6 bases outside the gene matches. Germline lookup yields CDR1 SGHDN and CDR2 FVKESK. The CDR3 spells CASSLQGAMNSPLHF. CDR3 nucleotides: TGTGCCAGCAGCCTTCAGGGGGCGATGAATTCACCCCTCCACTTT.

V gene TRBV5-1 combines with J gene TRBJ1-2; 10 bases match TRBD1. The CDR3 length is 14 residues. Per germline, CDR1 SGHRS and CDR2 YFSETQ. Trimming at V came to 4 bases and at J to 8 bases, leaving 8 bases not matched to a gene. CDR3 residues: CASSLLGQGQGYTF. The CDR3 DNA reads as TGCGCCAGCAGCCTCCTGGGACAGGGGCAGGGCTACACCTTC.

The V call is TRBV11-2, the J call TRBJ2-7; maybe TRBD2 (5 bases). Germline V gives CDR1 SGHAT, CDR2 FQNNGV. The CDR3 covers 15 residues. V was clipped by 6 bases and J by 2 bases, with 17 bases between them. As DNA, the CDR3 is TGTGCCAGCAGTCGTGGTGGAGGCTATACCTACGAGCAGTACTTC. It yields the protein CASSRGGGYTYEQYF.

The rearrangement links TRBV7-2 to TRBJ2-3; 8 nucleotides line up with TRBD1. Germline V gene lookup returns CDR1 SGHTA and CDR2 FQGNSA. Germline trimming cut 6 bases from V and 1 base from J; bases unmatched to any gene: 9. This CDR3 is built from 16 residues. The CDR3 region has the DNA TGTGCCAGCAGTCCGCGGACGGGACAGGGCACAGATACGCAGTATTTT. Translating gives CASSPRTGQGTDTQYF. Variable domain in full (rest from reference TRBV7-2 and TRBJ2-3): GAGVSQSPSNKVTEKGKDVELRCDPISGHTALYWYRQSLGQGLEFLIYFQGNSAPDKSGLPSDRFSAERTGGSVSTLTIQRTQQEDSAVYLCASSPRTGQGTDTQYFGPGTRLTVL.

This chain connects TRBV6-5 to TRBJ2-7; 7 nucleotides line up with TRBD2. With V trimmed by 9 bases and J by 6 bases, 11 bases remained unmatched. The CDR3 is 13 residues long. CDR1 MNHEY and CDR2 SVGAGI come from the germline V gene. The CDR3 reads CASFRNRGGEQYF. DNA of the CDR3: TGTGCCAGTTTCCGGAACCGCGGGGGCGAGCAGTACTTC.

The chain recombines TRBV30 with TRBJ2-2; 7 bases align to TRBD2. There are 16 residues in the CDR3. The V and J ends lost 0 bases and 1 base, in that order; junction bases with no gene match: 5. In germline, CDR1 is GTSNPN, CDR2 SVGIG (reference sequence). The DNA for the CDR3 is TGTGCCTGGAGTGTAGGGCTAGCGGAGAACACCGGGGAGCTGTTTTTT. Its translation: CAWSVGLAENTGELFF.

The chain combines TRBV29-1 with TRBJ2-2; possibly TRBD1 for D (6 bases). There are 14 residues in the CDR3. Germline V lookup: CDR1 SQVTM, CDR2 ANQGSEA. Deletions cut 7 bases from V and 0 bases from J, with 12 bases between. CDR3 in DNA: TGCAGCGGCAGCAGGGGCTCGAACACCGGGGAGCTGTTTTTT. Translated: CSGSRGSNTGELFF.

V usage is TRBV6-1 and J usage is TRBJ2-1, with 8 positions matching TRBD1. The CDR3 length is 11 residues. Germline CDR1 and CDR2: MNHNS and SASEGT. V shed 5 bases and J 12 bases; nucleotides not matched to a gene: 3. CDR3 loop: CASSSDRAQFF. Here the CDR3 DNA reads TGTGCCAGCAGTTCGGACAGGGCGCAGTTCTTC.

This chain links TRBV5-1 with TRBJ1-1, with D possibly TRBD1 on 6 matching bases. CDR3 length equals 12 residues. V was clipped by 4 bases and J by 7 bases, with 11 bases between them. CDR1 and CDR2 from the germline V gene are SGHRS and YFSETQ. The CDR3, as DNA: TGCGCCAGCAGCGCTACGGACAGTGAAGCTTTCTTT. Translating gives CASSATDSEAFF.

The chain combines TRBV7-9 with TRBJ2-5, with a possible D match to TRBD2 (7 bases). V dropped 2 bases and J dropped 0 bases, with 13 bases sitting between them. CDR1 and CDR2 (germline): SEHNR, FQNEAQ (reference sequence). This CDR3 is 16 amino acids long. The CDR3 here is CASSLLRGADQETQYF. The CDR3 nucleotides read TGTGCCAGCAGCTTACTCCGGGGGGCAGACCAAGAGACCCAGTACTTC.

The chain has TRBV5-1 and TRBJ2-5; D is possibly TRBD1 (5 bases). V lost 0 bases and J 2 bases, leaving 17 bases between the germline ends. Germline CDR1 SGHRS, CDR2 YFSETQ. The CDR3 extends over 17 amino acids. CDR3 sequence: CASSLGSTVGMQETQYF. The CDR3 region has the DNA TGCGCCAGCAGCTTGGGGTCGACAGTGGGTATGCAAGAGACCCAGTACTTC.

The V and J genes are TRBV5-1 and TRBJ1-1; D possibly corresponds to TRBD1 (5 bases). There are 14 residues in the CDR3. CDR1 is SGHRS, CDR2 YFSETQ, per germline. Between the trimmed V and J ends, which lost 6 bases and 2 bases, there was a span of 14 bases. CDR3 sequence reads: CASTPGRGNTEAFF. The CDR3 nucleotides read TGCGCCAGCACCCCCGGGAGGGGTAACACTGAAGCTTTCTTT. Based on the CDR3 plus reference TRBV5-1 and TRBJ1-1, the full variable domain is KAGVTQTPRYLIKTRGQQVTLSCSPISGHRSVSWYQQTPGQGLQFLFEYFSETQRNKGNFPGRFSGRQFSNSRSEMNVSTLELGDSALYLCASTPGRGNTEAFFGQGTRLTVV.

This rearrangement joins TRBV7-9 to TRBJ1-1; 11 positions match TRBD1. The CDR3 runs to 15 residues. From germline, CDR1 is SEHNR and CDR2 FQNEAQ (reference sequence). V shed 5 bases and J 7 bases; nucleotides not matched to a gene: 9. CDR3 bases: TGTGCCAGCAGCCTCCGGACAGGGGGCGATGGTGAAGCTTTCTTT. It is translated as CASSLRTGGDGEAFF.

The V call is TRBV27, the J call TRBJ1-5, with unresolved D. Germline CDR1 is MNHEY and CDR2 is SMNVEV (reference sequence). Trimming cost V 5 bases and J 2 bases, with 16 bases left between them. The CDR3 extends over 16 amino acids. The DNA for the CDR3 is TGTGCCAGCAGTGGAGGACCTATCGCTGGCAATCAGCCCCAGCATTTT. Translation gives CASSGGPIAGNQPQHF.

In its sample, this clone was seen once. This rearrangement joins TRBV28 to TRBJ2-7; 9 nucleotides line up with TRBD2. Germline V CDR1 and CDR2: MDHEN, SYDVKM. With V trimmed by 6 bases and J by 0 bases, 15 bases remained unmatched. The CDR3 is 18 amino acids. This chain's CDR3 is CASSLQGSSGGSSYEQYF. In nucleotides, the CDR3 is TGTGCCAGCAGCTTACAGGGGTCGAGCGGGGGGAGCTCCTACGAGCAGTACTTC. Looking up the rest from reference TRBV28 and TRBJ2-7 gives the full variable domain: DVKVTQSSRYLVKRTGEKVFLECVQDMDHENMFWYRQDPGLGLRLIYFSYDVKMKEKGDIPEGYSVSREKKERFSLILESASTNQTSMYLCASSLQGSSGGSSYEQYFGPGTRLTVT.

The rearrangement joins TRBV18 to TRBJ1-4; TRBD1 matches 12 bases. J lost 8 bases, V lost 6 bases, and 4 bases had no gene match. The CDR3 is made up of 14 amino acids. Germline V gene data show CDR1 as KGHSH and CDR2 as LQKENI. DNA of the CDR3: TGTGCCAGCTCGCGCGGGACAGGGGGCGAAAAACTGTTTTTT. Amino acid sequence: CASSRGTGGEKLFF.

A few counts support this clone. The V gene is TRBV2, the J gene TRBJ2-7, with D tentatively TRBD2 (6 bases). The CDR3 loop spans 13 amino acids. V was shortened by 8 bases and J by 10 bases, with 21 bases between the two germline ends. Germline V gives CDR1 SNHLY, CDR2 FYNNEI. CDR3 DNA sequence: TGTGCCAGCTATGTAGATACCGGGAGTCCTCAGTACTTC. It encodes CASYVDTGSPQYF.

In nucleotides, the CDR3 is TGTGCCAGCAGTGACCCCTGCCCGACAGGGAGGAACTACGAGCAGTACTTC. This codes for CASSDPCPTGRNYEQYF. This sequence joins TRBV6-4 and TRBJ2-7, with a tentative D call TRBD1 (7 bases). Germline CDR1 reads MRHNA; CDR2 reads SNTAGT. The V end lost 2 bases, the J end lost 3 bases, and 20 bases lay between the germline ends. The CDR3 runs 17 residues.